Listed here are 25 T cell receptor beta chains from one sample, sequenced in a study of blood T cell repertoires in COVID-19. The assay was immunoSEQ multiplex PCR, and TCRdb's table has in-frame clones only and misses some. The table lists 130,000 or so clones, roughly 83% of them singletons, with 17% in the top ten. Sequences were obtained from peripheral blood. These receptors were obtained from a woman aged 80 or over with acute or convalescent COVID-19.

The chain employs TRBV12-5 and TRBJ2-7, with TRBD2 identical over 7 bases. The V and J ends lost 4 bases and 4 bases, in that order; junction bases with no gene match: 7. CDR1 is LGHNT and CDR2 is FRNRAP in the germline V gene. The CDR3 contains 14 residues. CDR3 loop: CASGSLAAQYEQYF. The CDR3 nucleotides read TGTGCTAGTGGTTCGCTAGCGGCGCAATACGAGCAGTACTTC.

This clone appeared a few times. J is TRBJ1-1 and V is TRBV30, with 9 nucleotides matching TRBD1. Germline loops: CDR1 GTSNPN, CDR2 SVGIG (reference sequence). The CDR3 runs 17 residues. J lost 0 bases, V lost 5 bases, and 13 bases had no gene match. The CDR3 loop reads CAWSTGGGGVLNTEAFF. In DNA form, the CDR3 reads TGTGCCTGGTCCACAGGGGGCGGTGGGGTTTTGAACACTGAAGCTTTCTTT.

The chain joins TRBV5-1 to TRBJ2-2; D is perhaps TRBD1 (5 bases). The V gene's germline CDR1 is SGHRS and CDR2 YFSETQ. This CDR3 has 15 residues. Deletions cut 4 bases from V and 0 bases from J, with 10 bases between. The CDR3 bases are TGCGCCAGCAGCGGGAAGACAGCGAACACCGGGGAGCTGTTTTTT. This codes for CASSGKTANTGELFF.

This clone was counted between two and nine times. This chain connects TRBV5-1 to TRBJ1-5; tentative D call: TRBD1 (5 bases). CDR1 and CDR2 from the germline V gene are SGHRS and YFSETQ. There are 15 residues in the CDR3. The V and J ends lost 1 base and 2 bases respectively, with 10 bases between them. The CDR3 sequence: CASSLMGRGNQPQHF. The CDR3 DNA reads TGCGCCAGCAGCTTGATGGGCAGGGGCAATCAGCCCCAGCATTTT.

V and J are TRBV5-1 and TRBJ2-7; 9 positions agree with TRBD2. CDR1 is SGHRS and CDR2 is YFSETQ in the germline V gene. This CDR3 has 16 residues. V lost 0 bases and J lost 3; bases outside the gene matches: 7. CDR3 loop: CASSLAGGLASYEQYF. The CDR3 coding sequence is TGCGCCAGCAGCTTGGCAGGCGGACTAGCGAGCTACGAGCAGTACTTC.

The genes are TRBV6-6 and TRBJ1-5; a possible D gene is TRBD1 (5 bases). The V end was cut by 0 bases, the J end by 3 bases, with 9 bases between. This CDR3 is built from 15 residues. Germline V gene sequence: CDR1 MNHNY, CDR2 SVGAGI (reference sequence). The CDR3 loop is CASSYSGGNNQPQHF. The CDR3 region has the DNA TGTGCCAGCAGTTACTCGGGGGGGAACAATCAGCCCCAGCATTTT.

This sequence joins TRBV5-1 and TRBJ1-5; D is unresolved. CDR3 size: 14 residues. Trimming took 0 bases from V and 4 from J, leaving 8 bases between them. CDR1 SGHRS and CDR2 YFSETQ come from the germline V gene. The CDR3 sequence is CASSLGISNQPQHF. CDR3 DNA: TGCGCCAGCAGCTTGGGTATATCTAATCAGCCCCAGCATTTT.

The chain joins TRBV6-5 to TRBJ2-7, with TRBD2 identical over 14 bases. V gave up 2 bases and J gave up 6 bases; unmatched junction bases: 6. CDR1 is MNHEY and CDR2 is SVGAGI in the germline V gene. The CDR3 totals 16 residues. CDR3 sequence reads: CASSYTGLAGGGEQYF. The DNA for the CDR3 is TGTGCCAGCAGTTACACAGGACTAGCGGGAGGAGGCGAGCAGTACTTC.

The chain has TRBV12-3 or TRBV12-4 and TRBJ1-5; possibly TRBD1 for D (6 bases). The CDR3 is 13 residues long. Trimming removed 6 bases at V and 7 bases at J, with 13 bases between. The DNA for the CDR3 is TGTGCCAGCAGCCTAGGGACAATCCAGCCCCAGCATTTT. This translates into CASSLGTIQPQHF.

The V gene is TRBV19, the J gene TRBJ1-1; 8 bases align to TRBD1. This CDR3 spans 15 amino acids. With 9 bases clipped from V and 1 base from J, the junction kept 10 bases outside the gene matches. Looked up from germline, CDR1 is LNHDA and CDR2 is SQIVND (reference sequence). Written as DNA, the CDR3 is TGTGCCAGCCTTGACAGGGGACTCCCGAACACTGAAGCTTTCTTT. This codes for CASLDRGLPNTEAFF.

The gene calls are TRBV9 and TRBJ2-1; 9 bases align to TRBD2. V shed 0 bases, J shed 7 bases, and the junction held 8 bases outside the gene matches. The V gene's germline CDR1 is SGDLS and CDR2 YYNGEE. The CDR3 totals 16 residues. The chain's CDR3 is CASSVGGGGGRNEQFF. The CDR3 DNA follows: TGTGCCAGCAGCGTAGGCGGCGGGGGGGGAAGGAATGAGCAGTTCTTC.

The CDR3 sequence: CASSPLASREGNEQFF. CDR3 nucleotide sequence: TGTGCCAGCTCACCACTTGCGTCCCGGGAAGGGAATGAGCAGTTCTTC. The rearrangement uses TRBV18 and TRBJ2-1, with a weak D call TRBD2 (5 bases). Germline CDR1 is KGHSH and CDR2 is LQKENI. Trimming took 1 base from V and 7 from J, leaving 17 bases between them. The CDR3 length is 16 residues.

CDR3 DNA: TGTGCCAGCAGCCAATCTAGCGGAATCCGGGACAGGGGAGGGTCCGGCACTGAAGCTTTCTTT. It codes for CASSQSSGIRDRGGSGTEAFF. This rearrangement joins TRBV14 to TRBJ1-1, with 10 bases matching TRBD1. The ends lost 2 bases at V and 4 bases at J; junction bases unmatched: 22. Germline loops: CDR1 SGHDN, CDR2 FVKESK. The CDR3 is 21 amino acids. Full variable domain (rest looked up from reference TRBV14 and TRBJ1-1): EAGVTQFPSHSVIEKGQTVTLRCDPISGHDNLYWYRRVMGKEIKFLLHFVKESKQDESGMPNNRFLAERTGGTYSTLKVQPAELEDSGVYFCASSQSSGIRDRGGSGTEAFFGQGTRLTVV.

V usage is TRBV6-5 and J usage is TRBJ1-2; 9 bases map to TRBD1. V was clipped by 2 bases and J by 2 bases; unmatched bases: 3. CDR3 length: 15 amino acids. Germline assignment: CDR1 MNHEY and CDR2 SVGAGI. This CDR3 reads CASSYLGQGNYGYTF. CDR3 sequence (DNA): TGTGCCAGCAGTTACCTAGGACAGGGGAACTATGGCTACACCTTC.

J is TRBJ2-1 and V is TRBV7-2; TRBD2 matches 8 bases. The germline gives CDR1 SGHTA, CDR2 FQGNSA. This CDR3 has 18 residues. V gave up 4 bases and J gave up 2 bases; unmatched junction bases: 13. CDR3 sequence reads: CASSSRPTVAGPYNEQFF. The CDR3 nucleotides read TGTGCCAGCAGCTCCCGCCCCACCGTAGCGGGACCCTACAATGAGCAGTTCTTC.

V usage is TRBV7-2 and J usage is TRBJ1-2, with TRBD1 matching over 7 bases. Trimming took 4 bases from V and 0 from J; bases not matched to a gene: 5. This CDR3 is 15 amino acids long. Germline CDR1 SGHTA, CDR2 FQGNSA. The CDR3 reads CASSSRQGANYGYTF. The CDR3 DNA is TGTGCCAGCAGCTCTCGACAGGGAGCTAACTATGGCTACACCTTC. Looking up the rest from reference TRBV7-2 and TRBJ1-2 gives the full variable domain: GAGVSQSPSNKVTEKGKDVELRCDPISGHTALYWYRQSLGQGLEFLIYFQGNSAPDKSGLPSDRFSAERTGGSVSTLTIQRTQQEDSAVYLCASSSRQGANYGYTFGSGTRLTVV.

Here the CDR3 DNA reads TGTGCCAGCAACCCGAGGGGGGAGACCCAGTACTTC. Its protein is CASNPRGETQYF. The chain recombines TRBV5-4 with TRBJ2-5; possibly TRBD1 for D (6 bases). V lost 6 bases and J lost 5, with 11 bases in between. The CDR3 is 12 residues long. Looked up from germline, CDR1 is SGHNT and CDR2 is YYREEE (reference sequence).

V usage is TRBV9 and J usage is TRBJ1-5; D unresolved. This CDR3 is 15 amino acids long. Germline values: CDR1 SGDLS, CDR2 YYNGEE. The V gene lost 0 bases and the J gene lost 3 bases, with 10 bases spanning the gap. The CDR3 bases are TGTGCCAGCAGCGTAGGGGCAGTCCCCAATCAGCCCCAGCATTTT. It codes for CASSVGAVPNQPQHF.

This clone was found many times. CDR3 region: CASSLASYNEQFF. CDR3 nucleotides: TGTGCCAGCAGTTTGGCCTCCTACAATGAGCAGTTCTTC. V and J are TRBV27 and TRBJ2-1; no clear D gene. Trimming left V 3 bases short and J 0 bases short, with 3 bases between. CDR1 and CDR2 from the germline V gene are MNHEY and SMNVEV (reference sequence). The CDR3 spans 13 residues.

The V gene is TRBV7-2, the J gene TRBJ2-1; 7 positions match TRBD2. The CDR3 loop spans 15 amino acids. Trimming took 1 base from V and 9 from J; bases not matched to a gene: 9. From germline, CDR1 is SGHTA and CDR2 FQGNSA. CDR3 loop: CASSLDRDYRPEQFF. The CDR3 coding sequence is TGTGCCAGCAGCTTAGACCGGGACTACCGACCTGAGCAGTTCTTC.

The chain is built from TRBV20-1 and TRBJ2-7; TRBD2 matches at 11 bases. The CDR3 length is 15 residues. The V segment lost 3 bases and the J segment 3 bases; nucleotides outside the gene matches: 7. The germline V gene encodes CDR1 DFQATT and CDR2 SNEGSKA (reference sequence). In DNA form, the CDR3 reads TGCAGTGCTAGTGGTAGCGGGGGGGTCTACTACGAGCAGTACTTC. Its translation is CSASGSGGVYYEQYF.

This rearrangement joins TRBV19 to TRBJ2-3; 8 bases are shared with TRBD1. The germline CDR1 and CDR2 sequences are LNHDA and SQIVND (reference sequence). V lost 7 bases and J lost 2; bases outside the gene matches: 17. The CDR3 extends over 18 amino acids. This CDR3 is CASTSSWQGRGLTDTQYF. In DNA form, the CDR3 reads TGTGCCAGTACCTCTTCCTGGCAGGGCAGGGGGCTCACAGATACGCAGTATTTT.

This clone appeared a few times. This rearrangement joins TRBV6-2 or TRBV6-3 to TRBJ1-1; D gene ambiguous. The length of the CDR3 is 14 residues. CDR1 is MNHEY, CDR2 SVGEGT, per germline. V lost 2 bases to trimming and J lost 0 bases, with 7 bases between them. CDR3 in amino acids: CASSYLTVNTEAFF. CDR3 sequence (DNA): TGTGCCAGCAGTTACCTTACAGTGAACACTGAAGCTTTCTTT.

V usage is TRBV7-2 and J usage is TRBJ1-6; D is possibly TRBD1 (6 bases). From germline, CDR1 is SGHTA and CDR2 FQGNSA. There are 16 residues in the CDR3. The germline V and J ends were trimmed by 5 bases and 10 bases, with 21 bases remaining between them. The CDR3 DNA follows: TGTGCCAGCAGCCCCCAGGGGTCCCTCAGGGGCTCACCCCTCCACTTT. Translation gives CASSPQGSLRGSPLHF.

The chain joins TRBV30 to TRBJ2-3; maybe TRBD1 (7 bases). Germline lookup yields CDR1 GTSNPN and CDR2 SVGIG (reference sequence). V was clipped by 0 bases and J by 5 bases, with 12 bases between them. The CDR3 spans 14 residues. CDR3 bases: TGTGCCTGGAGTGTTTGGCAGGGGGGAGATACGCAGTATTTT. This translates into CAWSVWQGGDTQYF.